Below, 25 T cell receptor beta chains from the same sample are listed, as sequenced in a study of a mutant IDH1 vaccine in newly diagnosed glioma (dated by TCRdb to the early 2020s). The library was made by the immunoSEQ multiplex PCR assay. TCRdb took over this immuneACCESS table, retaining in-frame rearrangements with V and J assigned. Such tables are incomplete; in checked studies, under half of the missing clones stem from an unresolved V gene, and the remainder is unexplained. Recorded for this sample are over 30,000 clones; about 87% of them occurred a single time. The leading ten clones occupy about 12% of the sample. The antigens for these receptors are not known. The sample's time point label, decoded: week 47, end of study. Every vaccine dose consisted of 300 ug of a 20-mer mutant IDH1 peptide in Montanide, administered subcutaneously together with topical imiquimod. Here the sequenced sample was PBMCs, taken from a glioma patient whose treatment included an IDH1 peptide vaccine. All receptors come from a woman between 25 and 40 years old with glioma.

This chain links TRBV6-5 with TRBJ1-1; D unclear. Per the germline V gene, CDR1 is MNHEY and CDR2 is SVGAGI. Trimming shortened V by 2 bases and J by 0 bases, and 4 bases separated the two germline ends. This CDR3 region has 13 residues. CDR3 in DNA: TGTGCCAGCAGTTACGGTATGAACACTGAAGCTTTCTTT. Amino acids: CASSYGMNTEAFF.

The chain couples TRBV5-6 to TRBJ2-7; TRBD2 is a possible D gene (7 bases). Between the trimmed V and J ends, which lost 0 bases and 2 bases, there was a span of 12 bases. Per the germline V gene, CDR1 is SGHDT and CDR2 is YYEEEE. This CDR3 comprises 15 residues. The CDR3 spells CASSLVGGDTYEQYF. For the CDR3, the DNA is TGTGCCAGCAGCTTGGTGGGGGGGGACACCTACGAGCAGTACTTC.

This chain connects TRBV19 to TRBJ2-3; 14 nucleotides align to TRBD2. The CDR3 is 16 residues long. Germline V CDR1 and CDR2: LNHDA, SQIVND (reference sequence). Unmatched junction bases numbered 4, after V lost 7 bases and J lost 1 base. In DNA form, the CDR3 reads TGTGCCAGTACCTGGACTAGCGGGGGGCGCACAGATACGCAGTATTTT. It encodes CASTWTSGGRTDTQYF. The full variable domain, rest sourced from reference TRBV19 and TRBJ2-3, is DGGITQSPKYLFRKEGQNVTLSCEQNLNHDAMYWYRQDPGQGLRLIYYSQIVNDFQKGDIAEGYSVSREKKESFPLTVTSAQKNPTAFYLCASTWTSGGRTDTQYFGPGTRLTVL.

The V call is TRBV5-4, the J call TRBJ2-7, with D perhaps being TRBD1 or TRBD2 (5 bases each). Trimming stripped 0 bases from V and 3 bases from J, with 13 bases between. The CDR3 consists of 15 residues. CDR1 SGHNT and CDR2 YYREEE come from the germline V gene (reference sequence). CDR3 loop: CASSLDPGRDYEQYF. The CDR3 DNA reads TGTGCCAGCAGCTTGGATCCGGGGCGAGACTACGAGCAGTACTTC.

V gene TRBV2 combines with J gene TRBJ2-1; D gene unclear. Germline CDR1 reads SNHLY; CDR2 reads FYNNEI. The ends were cut back, 1 base at V and 5 bases at J, with 6 bases in the middle. The CDR3 covers 13 residues. The CDR3 nucleotides are TGTGCCAGCAGTGAAGGCCCCAACAATGAGCAGTTCTTC. Protein product: CASSEGPNNEQFF.

The chain uses TRBV2 and TRBJ1-6; D call uncertain. The CDR3 is 15 amino acids. CDR1 and CDR2 from the germline V gene are SNHLY and FYNNEI. V gave up 3 bases and J gave up 0 bases, with 6 bases separating them. The CDR3 bases are TGTGCCAGCAGTGACGCGGGCTCCTATAATTCACCCCTCCACTTT. Protein: CASSDAGSYNSPLHF.

This clone came up once. The chain carries TRBV19 and TRBJ1-1; D might be TRBD1 (6 bases). Germline V gene data show CDR1 as LNHDA and CDR2 as SQIVND (reference sequence). V lost 7 bases and J lost 3, with 15 bases in between. The CDR3 length is 14 residues. CDR3 sequence (DNA): TGTGCCAGTAAAGGGGGGCGGCGGGACACTGAAGCTTTCTTT. Its translation is CASKGGRRDTEAFF.

V gene TRBV9 combines with J gene TRBJ1-3, with D tentatively TRBD1 (6 bases). This CDR3 is built from 16 residues. Germline V CDR1 and CDR2: SGDLS, YYNGEE. V was trimmed by 0 bases and J by 0 bases, leaving 10 bases between them. Here the CDR3 reads CASSVEGDSSGNTIYF. The CDR3 bases are TGTGCCAGCAGCGTAGAGGGGGATAGCTCTGGAAACACCATATATTTT.

The gene calls are TRBV7-2 and TRBJ2-3, with a weak D call TRBD2 (5 bases). This CDR3 has 17 amino acids. The germline V gene has CDR1 SGHTA and CDR2 FQGNSA. Trimming cost V 1 base and J 0 bases, with 14 bases left between them. CDR3 coding DNA: TGTGCCAGCAGCTTAGACAAGCGGTATACTAGCACAGATACGCAGTATTTT. It translates to CASSLDKRYTSTDTQYF.

The chain uses TRBV6-5 and TRBJ2-7, with 7 nucleotides matching TRBD2. CDR1 is MNHEY, CDR2 SVGAGI, per germline. This CDR3 is built from 15 residues. V lost 2 bases to trimming and J lost 0 bases; unmatched junction nucleotides: 4. Written as DNA, the CDR3 is TGTGCCAGCAGTTACAGGCGGGGGAGCTCCTACGAGCAGTACTTC. It encodes CASSYRRGSSYEQYF.

The rearrangement links TRBV18 to TRBJ1-1; D is possibly TRBD1 (6 bases). The CDR3 totals 15 residues. The germline V and J ends were trimmed by 3 bases and 3 bases, with 14 bases remaining between them. Germline V CDR1 and CDR2: KGHSH, LQKENI. The CDR3 DNA follows: TGTGCCAGCTCACCTTACAGGGCGGGGGACACTGAAGCTTTCTTT. Translation gives CASSPYRAGDTEAFF.

The chain combines TRBV6-1 with TRBJ2-7; 7 nucleotides match TRBD1. The CDR3 length is 13 residues. V lost 10 bases to trimming and J lost 1 base; unmatched junction nucleotides: 7. CDR1 is MNHNS, CDR2 SASEGT, per germline. Written as DNA, the CDR3 is TGTGCCACCTCGAGGGGGCAGTCCTACGAGCAGTACTTC. Protein sequence: CATSRGQSYEQYF.

The gene calls are TRBV5-4 and TRBJ2-7; 7 bases agree with TRBD1. The length of the CDR3 is 14 residues. Germline-derived CDR1 and CDR2 are SGHNT and YYREEE (reference sequence). V lost 0 bases, J lost 6 bases, and 6 bases stayed unmatched. CDR3 nucleotide sequence: TGTGCCAGCAGCTTGGAGGGGGCGCAGGCCGAGCAGTACTTC. Protein: CASSLEGAQAEQYF.

This sequence joins TRBV5-4 and TRBJ2-5; D may be TRBD1 or TRBD2 (7 bases each). This CDR3 spans 15 amino acids. From germline, CDR1 is SGHNT and CDR2 YYREEE (reference sequence). V lost 3 bases and J lost 5, with 17 bases in between. The CDR3 DNA reads as TGTGCCAGCAGCTCTCCAGGGGGGGCCCGGGAGACCCAGTACTTC. Translated: CASSSPGGARETQYF. Combining the CDR3 with reference TRBV5-4 and TRBJ2-5 gives the whole variable domain ETGVTQSPTHLIKTRGQQVTLRCSSQSGHNTVSWYQQALGQGPQFIFQYYREEENGRGNFPPRFSGLQFPNYSSELNVNALELDDSALYLCASSSPGGARETQYFGPGTRLLVL.

The gene calls are TRBV5-4 and TRBJ2-7; 10 bases fit TRBD2. The CDR3 runs 15 residues. J gave up 1 base and V 2 bases, and 3 bases lay outside the gene matches. The germline V gene encodes CDR1 SGHNT and CDR2 YYREEE (reference sequence). DNA for the CDR3: TGTGCCAGCAGCTTTATAGCGGGGGGTTCCTACGAGCAGTACTTC. Translating gives CASSFIAGGSYEQYF. The complete variable domain, with remaining parts taken from reference TRBV5-4 and TRBJ2-7, reads ETGVTQSPTHLIKTRGQQVTLRCSSQSGHNTVSWYQQALGQGPQFIFQYYREEENGRGNFPPRFSGLQFPNYSSELNVNALELDDSALYLCASSFIAGGSYEQYFGPGTRLTVT.

The chain uses TRBV10-3 and TRBJ1-1, with D uncertain. V was trimmed by 3 bases and J by 2 bases, leaving 7 bases between them. Germline V gene lookup returns CDR1 ENHRY and CDR2 SYGVKD. This CDR3 contains 13 residues. Written as DNA, the CDR3 is TGTGCCATCAGTGAAAAAGGTAACACTGAAGCTTTCTTT. It yields the protein CAISEKGNTEAFF.

V usage is TRBV7-7 and J usage is TRBJ2-7, with TRBD1 matching over 8 bases. Trimming removed 0 bases from V and 2 bases from J; junction bases left unmatched: 3. The CDR3 is 15 residues long. Germline V lookup: CDR1 SSHAT, CDR2 FNYEAQ (reference sequence). The CDR3 loop is CASSLASDRAYEQYF. For the CDR3, the DNA is TGTGCCAGCAGCTTAGCGTCGGACAGGGCCTACGAGCAGTACTTC.

This chain links TRBV29-1 with TRBJ2-1, with TRBD1 matching 11 bases. The CDR3 sequence is 15 residues long. V was clipped by 5 bases and J by 7 bases; unmatched bases: 10. Looked up from germline, CDR1 is SQVTM and CDR2 is ANQGSEA. The CDR3 sequence: CSVFGGRDRGNEQFF. CDR3 nucleotides: TGCAGCGTTTTTGGGGGGCGGGACAGGGGGAATGAGCAGTTCTTC.

In this sample, this clone turned up a few times. The rearrangement joins TRBV4-2 to TRBJ2-2; D ambiguous. With 4 bases removed from V and 6 bases from J, the gap between germline ends came to 6 bases. The germline gives CDR1 LGHNA, CDR2 YNFKEQ. There are 12 residues in the CDR3. DNA of the CDR3: TGTGCCAGCAGCCGGATGGCCGGGGAGCTGTTTTTT. Translation gives CASSRMAGELFF.

V usage is TRBV2 and J usage is TRBJ2-2, with 10 positions matching TRBD2. The V segment lost 7 bases and the J segment 7 bases; nucleotides outside the gene matches: 9. CDR3 size: 15 residues. CDR1 and CDR2 from the germline V gene are SNHLY and FYNNEI. The CDR3 bases are TGTGCCAGCATGAAGCGGGGGGGCGAAAACGGGGAGCTGTTTTTT. Protein sequence: CASMKRGGENGELFF.

The chain has TRBV7-2 and TRBJ2-7, with D tentatively TRBD2 (5 bases). This CDR3 contains 13 residues. Germline assignment: CDR1 SGHTA and CDR2 FQGNSA. Trimming pared 5 bases from V and 3 bases from J, leaving 11 bases between. This CDR3 is CASSAWTGYEQYF. Here the CDR3 DNA reads TGTGCCAGCAGCGCCTGGACTGGCTACGAGCAGTACTTC.

The chain recombines TRBV29-1 with TRBJ1-2, with D perhaps matching TRBD1 (6 bases). In germline, CDR1 is SQVTM, CDR2 ANQGSEA. The CDR3 consists of 12 residues. V was shortened by 6 bases and J by 6 bases, with 14 bases between the two germline ends. This CDR3 is CSVSAGDHGYTF. The CDR3 DNA reads as TGCAGCGTCTCCGCAGGGGACCATGGCTACACCTTC.

CDR3 bases: TGTGCCAGCAGCCACCAGAGCGGGCCTTATGGCTACACCTTC. It is translated as CASSHQSGPYGYTF. The chain uses TRBV5-4 and TRBJ1-2; D is undetermined. Germline CDR1 reads SGHNT; CDR2 reads YYREEE (reference sequence). The CDR3 runs to 14 residues. The germline V and J ends were trimmed by 4 bases and 5 bases, with 15 bases remaining between them.

The rearrangement uses TRBV6-5 and TRBJ1-1, with D possibly being TRBD1 (6 bases). Germline V lookup: CDR1 MNHEY, CDR2 SVGAGI. The CDR3 length is 14 residues. The germline V and J ends were trimmed by 0 bases and 6 bases, with 11 bases remaining between them. The CDR3 nucleotides are TGTGCCAGCAGTTACTCTGCAGGGGACGCTGAAGCTTTCTTT. Its protein product is CASSYSAGDAEAFF.

The chain is built from TRBV7-9 and TRBJ2-7; D is undetermined. There are 12 residues in the CDR3. Trimming removed 6 bases at V and 3 bases at J, with 9 bases between. The germline V gene encodes CDR1 SEHNR and CDR2 FQNEAQ (reference sequence). Written as DNA, the CDR3 is TGTGCCAGCAGGGTAGGGAACTACGAGCAGTACTTC. It is translated as CASRVGNYEQYF.